The rows below give T cell receptor beta chains drawn from one sample of a study of identical twins. TCRdb redid the calling of the 5' RACE reads with MiXCR, one entry per CDR3 protein. In the table there are 250,000 or so distinct CDR3 sequences, 5.5% to 7% of which are singletons. These same data were also listed under a study on yellow fever vaccine responses in identical twins.

Material for sequencing was memory (CD45RO+) T cells sorted from blood. Receptors were obtained from a woman between 18 and 30 years old in good health. Each CDR3 is given with its conserved first and last residue. The order of the fields is D gene, V gene, J gene, clone size, CDR3 protein, CDR3 DNA. A D gene is named only where the DNA matches it firmly. Not every row has a clone size; where given, it reads once, few, many or a size class.

d_call: NA; v_call: TRBV10-3; j_call: TRBJ2-7; clone_size: many; cdr3_aa: CAISGPLAYEQYF; cdr3_nt: TGTGCCATCAGTGGTCCCCTAGCTTACGAGCAGTACTTC
d_call: NA; v_call: TRBV12-3/TRBV12-4; j_call: TRBJ1-1; clone_size: many; cdr3_aa: CASSFGTHGAEAFF; cdr3_nt: TGTGCCAGCAGTTTCGGGACCCACGGGGCTGAAGCTTTCTTT
d_call: NA; v_call: TRBV3-1; j_call: TRBJ2-5; clone_size: NA; cdr3_aa: CASSQVGRQETQYF; cdr3_nt: TGTGCCAGCAGCCAAGTAGGACGGCAAGAGACCCAGTACTTC
d_call: NA; v_call: TRBV5-5; j_call: TRBJ1-5; clone_size: NA; cdr3_aa: CASSLMTDSNQPQHF; cdr3_nt: TGTGCCAGCAGCCTCATGACGGATAGCAATCAGCCCCAGCATTTT
d_call: TRBD2; v_call: TRBV3-1; j_call: TRBJ2-7; clone_size: NA; cdr3_aa: CASSQEFERGPYEQYF; cdr3_nt: TGTGCCAGCAGCCAAGAATTCGAGCGGGGGCCCTACGAGCAGTACTTC
d_call: NA; v_call: TRBV3-1; j_call: TRBJ2-1; clone_size: many; cdr3_aa: CASRRTTSEQFF; cdr3_nt: TGTGCCAGCAGACGAACTACTAGTGAGCAGTTCTTC
d_call: TRBD2; v_call: TRBV7-9; j_call: TRBJ2-7; clone_size: few; cdr3_aa: CASSHIPGGTRTVEQYF; cdr3_nt: TGTGCCAGCAGCCACATACCGGGGGGGACTAGAACTGTTGAGCAGTACTTC
d_call: TRBD1; v_call: TRBV7-3; j_call: TRBJ2-1; clone_size: once; cdr3_aa: CASSSTGQALLVSHNEQFF; cdr3_nt: TGTGCCAGCAGCTCGACAGGACAGGCGCTACTAGTTTCCCACAATGAGCAGTTCTTC
d_call: NA; v_call: TRBV14; j_call: TRBJ2-3; clone_size: NA; cdr3_aa: CASSQGAGNTQYF; cdr3_nt: TGTGCCAGCAGCCAAGGAGCCGGGAATACGCAGTATTTT
d_call: NA; v_call: TRBV7-8; j_call: TRBJ2-6; clone_size: few; cdr3_aa: CASSPDTTANVLTF; cdr3_nt: TGTGCCAGCAGCCCAGACACTACTGCCAACGTCCTGACTTTC
d_call: TRBD1; v_call: TRBV29-1; j_call: TRBJ2-6; clone_size: many; cdr3_aa: CSVGTGDGANVLTF; cdr3_nt: TGCAGCGTGGGGACAGGGGACGGGGCCAACGTCCTGACTTTC
d_call: TRBD2; v_call: TRBV20-1; j_call: TRBJ2-4; clone_size: few; cdr3_aa: CSAGRTSGGKNIQYF; cdr3_nt: TGCAGTGCCGGGAGGACTAGCGGGGGGAAAAACATTCAGTACTTC
d_call: TRBD2; v_call: TRBV12-3/TRBV12-4; j_call: TRBJ2-1; clone_size: NA; cdr3_aa: CASSAPGLLYNEQFF; cdr3_nt: TGTGCCAGCAGTGCCCCGGGACTACTCTACAATGAGCAGTTCTTC
d_call: NA; v_call: TRBV12-3/TRBV12-4; j_call: TRBJ1-5; clone_size: many; cdr3_aa: CASSSTSNQPQHF; cdr3_nt: TGTGCCAGCAGTTCCACTAGCAATCAGCCCCAGCATTTT
d_call: NA; v_call: TRBV9; j_call: TRBJ2-5; clone_size: few; cdr3_aa: CASSVRTGETQYF; cdr3_nt: TGTGCCAGCAGCGTTCGGACGGGAGAGACCCAGTACTTC
d_call: NA; v_call: TRBV5-1; j_call: TRBJ2-3; clone_size: many; cdr3_aa: CASSLAADTQYF; cdr3_nt: TGCGCCAGCAGCTTGGCGGCAGATACGCAGTATTTT
d_call: TRBD2; v_call: TRBV28; j_call: TRBJ2-5; clone_size: many; cdr3_aa: CASSLSSGGRETQYF; cdr3_nt: TGTGCCAGCAGTTTGAGTAGCGGGGGGAGAGAGACCCAGTACTTC
d_call: NA; v_call: TRBV5-1; j_call: TRBJ2-5; clone_size: many; cdr3_aa: CASSLGSVKETQYF; cdr3_nt: TGCGCCAGCAGCTTGGGTTCGGTGAAAGAGACCCAGTACTTC
d_call: NA; v_call: TRBV10-3; j_call: TRBJ2-2; clone_size: NA; cdr3_aa: CAISESRAIGTGELFF; cdr3_nt: TGTGCCATCAGTGAGTCCAGGGCAATAGGAACCGGGGAGCTGTTTTTT
d_call: TRBD2; v_call: TRBV5-1; j_call: TRBJ2-7; clone_size: many; cdr3_aa: CASSQGLADPEQYF; cdr3_nt: TGCGCCAGCAGCCAGGGACTAGCGGATCCTGAGCAGTACTTC
d_call: TRBD1; v_call: TRBV18; j_call: TRBJ2-2; clone_size: once; cdr3_aa: CASSSQGQGITGELFF; cdr3_nt: TGTGCCAGCTCATCCCAAGGACAGGGGATAACCGGGGAGCTGTTTTTT
d_call: NA; v_call: TRBV28; j_call: TRBJ1-6; clone_size: many; cdr3_aa: CASSTPVGGGGSPLHF; cdr3_nt: TGTGCCAGCAGTACCCCGGTGGGGGGAGGAGGATCACCCCTCCACTTT
d_call: NA; v_call: TRBV20-1; j_call: TRBJ2-1; clone_size: few; cdr3_aa: CSTGPGNEQFF; cdr3_nt: TGCAGTACCGGGCCAGGGAATGAGCAGTTCTTC
d_call: TRBD2; v_call: TRBV19; j_call: TRBJ2-3; clone_size: NA; cdr3_aa: CASTPLGGSTDTQYF; cdr3_nt: TGTGCCAGTACCCCTCTCGGGGGGAGCACAGATACGCAGTATTTT
d_call: NA; v_call: TRBV13; j_call: TRBJ1-1; clone_size: many; cdr3_aa: CASRGNTEAFF; cdr3_nt: TGTGCCAGCCGGGGGAACACTGAAGCTTTCTTT
d_call: TRBD1; v_call: TRBV12-3/TRBV12-4; j_call: TRBJ2-3; clone_size: few; cdr3_aa: CASSVQGVGSDTQYF; cdr3_nt: TGTGCCAGCAGTGTACAGGGGGTGGGGTCAGATACGCAGTATTTT
d_call: NA; v_call: TRBV29-1; j_call: TRBJ2-7; clone_size: few; cdr3_aa: CSVTTPSTTYEQYF; cdr3_nt: TGCAGCGTGACCACCCCCAGTACGACCTACGAGCAGTACTTC
d_call: NA; v_call: TRBV5-1; j_call: TRBJ2-1; clone_size: medium-sized; cdr3_aa: CASSLVLGNNEQFF; cdr3_nt: TGCGCCAGCAGCTTGGTACTAGGAAACAATGAGCAGTTCTTC
d_call: NA; v_call: TRBV7-6; j_call: TRBJ2-1; clone_size: few; cdr3_aa: CASSLAIEQFF; cdr3_nt: TGTGCCAGCAGCTTAGCTATAGAGCAGTTCTTC
d_call: NA; v_call: TRBV10-2; j_call: TRBJ1-5; clone_size: NA; cdr3_aa: CASGPGNPNQPQHF; cdr3_nt: TGCGCCAGCGGGCCCGGGAACCCTAATCAGCCCCAGCATTTT
d_call: TRBD1; v_call: TRBV28; j_call: TRBJ2-7; clone_size: NA; cdr3_aa: CASSGFRTGSPYEQYF; cdr3_nt: TGTGCCAGCAGTGGGTTTAGGACAGGGTCTCCCTACGAGCAGTACTTC
d_call: TRBD2; v_call: TRBV20-1; j_call: TRBJ2-1; clone_size: NA; cdr3_aa: CSARAGAGGPRNEQFF; cdr3_nt: TGCAGTGCTAGAGCGGGGGCGGGGGGGCCTCGAAATGAGCAGTTCTTC
d_call: TRBD1; v_call: TRBV28; j_call: TRBJ2-1; clone_size: few; cdr3_aa: CASSLDRGFEQFF; cdr3_nt: TGTGCCAGCAGCTTGGACAGGGGGTTTGAGCAGTTCTTC